The next 9 T cell receptor beta chains were all read from a single sample in a study of cytomegalovirus exposure and HLA in healthy donors. PCR primers comprised 60 Vbeta and 13 Jbeta primers. Clones were sequenced by immunoSEQ multiplex PCR, and TCRdb holds only the in-frame ones, with some missing. Counted here are 100,000 to 120,000 clones, around 79% occurring once; the ten biggest clones make up approximately 1.2%. The sequencing sample was made of PBMCs. The source of these receptors is a woman aged 25 to 39 in good health and CMV-seronegative.

The V gene is TRBV30, the J gene TRBJ2-7; 9 bases map to TRBD1. CDR3 length: 14 amino acids. J lost 4 bases, V lost 3 bases, and 7 bases had no gene match. CDR1 GTSNPN and CDR2 SVGIG come from the germline V gene (reference sequence). CDR3 residues: CAWSDGTGRYEQYF. As DNA, the CDR3 is TGTGCCTGGAGCGACGGGACAGGGAGATACGAGCAGTACTTC.

V usage is TRBV11-2 and J usage is TRBJ2-5; 10 nucleotides agree with TRBD2. The CDR3 is 18 amino acids. V lost 1 base and J lost 4; bases outside the gene matches: 12. Germline V lookup: CDR1 SGHAT, CDR2 FQNNGV. The CDR3 DNA reads as TGTGCCAGCAGCTTAGTGGATAGGGCTAGCGGGAGTTTAGAGACCCAGTACTTC. Its protein product is CASSLVDRASGSLETQYF.

This clone has a handful of counts. V gene TRBV18 combines with J gene TRBJ1-1; D may be TRBD1 (6 bases). Per germline, CDR1 KGHSH and CDR2 LQKENI. CDR3 length: 11 residues. The V and J ends lost 4 bases and 8 bases respectively, with 8 bases between them. The CDR3 spells CASSRTDEAFF. In DNA, the CDR3 is TGTGCCAGCTCACGGACAGACGAAGCTTTCTTT.

V gene TRBV30 combines with J gene TRBJ2-6; possibly TRBD1 for D (5 bases). The V end lost 4 bases, the J end lost 2 bases, and 9 bases lay between the germline ends. This CDR3 is 14 amino acids long. Looked up from germline, CDR1 is GTSNPN and CDR2 is SVGIG (reference sequence). The CDR3 DNA follows: TGTGCCTGGACCTTGACAGCTGGGGCCAACGTCCTGACTTTC. This translates into CAWTLTAGANVLTF.

The chain joins TRBV2 to TRBJ1-1; D uncertain. The germline gives CDR1 SNHLY, CDR2 FYNNEI. V was shortened by 6 bases and J by 11 bases, with 10 bases between the two germline ends. CDR3 length equals 10 residues. The CDR3 bases are TGTGCCAGCAGGGTGAGCGGCGCTTTCTTT. As protein: CASRVSGAFF. The variable domain in full, completed from reference TRBV2 and TRBJ1-1, reads EPEVTQTPSHQVTQMGQEVILRCVPISNHLYFYWYRQILGQKVEFLVSFYNNEISEKSEIFDDQFSVERPDGSNFTLKIRSTKLEDSAMYFCASRVSGAFFGQGTRLTVV.

The chain recombines TRBV6-6 with TRBJ2-1; 7 bases line up with TRBD2. This CDR3 is 15 amino acids long. V was clipped by 2 bases and J by 0 bases; unmatched bases: 1. The germline gives CDR1 MNHNY, CDR2 SVGAGI (reference sequence). The CDR3 bases are TGTGCCAGCAGTTACCAGCGGGGCTCCTACAATGAGCAGTTCTTC. As protein: CASSYQRGSYNEQFF.

This chain links TRBV30 with TRBJ2-5, with D maybe TRBD2 (5 bases). This CDR3 comprises 14 residues. Germline V CDR1 and CDR2: GTSNPN, SVGIG (reference sequence). Trimming removed 2 bases from V and 5 bases from J, with 15 bases in between. In DNA form, the CDR3 reads TGTGCCTGGAGTCGGGGATACCCAGTGGAGACCCAGTACTTC. This translates into CAWSRGYPVETQYF. The full variable domain, rest sourced from reference TRBV30 and TRBJ2-5, is SQTIHQWPATLVQPVGSPLSLECTVEGTSNPNLYWYRQAAGRGLQLLFYSVGIGQISSEVPQNLSASRPQDRQFILSSKKLLLSDSGFYLCAWSRGYPVETQYFGPGTRLLVL.

This clone was counted once. The rearrangement links TRBV5-6 to TRBJ1-4; 7 bases map to TRBD1. Germline-derived CDR1 and CDR2 are SGHDT and YYEEEE. V shed 4 bases and J 2 bases; nucleotides not matched to a gene: 8. This CDR3 has 16 residues. The CDR3 DNA reads as TGTGCCAGCAGCCAACGTCTGACAGGGACTAATGAAAAACTGTTTTTT. Amino acids: CASSQRLTGTNEKLFF.

V usage is TRBV14 and J usage is TRBJ1-1; unclear D gene. The germline V and J ends were trimmed by 4 bases and 2 bases, with 8 bases remaining between them. The CDR3 totals 13 residues. Germline CDR1 is SGHDN and CDR2 is FVKESK. CDR3 nucleotides: TGTGCCAGCAGCCTCCACAGAAACACTGAAGCTTTCTTT. Protein sequence: CASSLHRNTEAFF.